The present T cell receptor (beta chain) was sequenced within a study of T cells after posttransplantation cyclophosphamide. This clone was seen a few times. Only in-frame clones appear in the TCRdb table, and some are missing; sequencing was by immunoSEQ multiplex PCR. The sample contains about 39,000 clones, none of them singletons. Looked up from germline, CDR1 is MNHNY and CDR2 is SVGAGI (reference sequence). The CDR3 has 16 amino acids. Trimming removed 2 bases from V and 1 base from J, with 14 bases in between. Sequenced input: PBMCs. The receptor was isolated from a woman aged 45 to 65 in good health and a related stem cell transplant donor. The rearrangement links TRBV6-6 to TRBJ1-1; D gene uncertain. CDR3 sequence: CASSYVRVLENTEAFF. For the CDR3, the DNA is TGTGCCAGCAGTTACGTGAGGGTATTGGAGAACACTGAAGCTTTCTTT.